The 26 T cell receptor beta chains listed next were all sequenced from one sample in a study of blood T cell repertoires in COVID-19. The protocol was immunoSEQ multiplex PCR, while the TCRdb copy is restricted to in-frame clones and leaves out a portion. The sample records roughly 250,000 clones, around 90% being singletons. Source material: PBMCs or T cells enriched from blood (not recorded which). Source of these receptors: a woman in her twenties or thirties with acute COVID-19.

CDR3 coding DNA: TGTGCCAGCAGCGATGGGCGCGCGGAGACCCAGTACTTC. Its protein is CASSDGRAETQYF. V usage is TRBV12-3 or TRBV12-4 and J usage is TRBJ2-5; D uncertain. This CDR3 region has 13 residues. V lost 6 bases, J lost 5 bases, and 13 bases lay in between.

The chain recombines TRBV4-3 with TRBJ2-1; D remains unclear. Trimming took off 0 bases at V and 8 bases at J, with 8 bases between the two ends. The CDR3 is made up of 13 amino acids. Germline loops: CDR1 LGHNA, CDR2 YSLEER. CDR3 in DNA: TGCGCCAGCAGCCAAGATATCAGATATGAGCAGTTCTTC. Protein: CASSQDIRYEQFF.

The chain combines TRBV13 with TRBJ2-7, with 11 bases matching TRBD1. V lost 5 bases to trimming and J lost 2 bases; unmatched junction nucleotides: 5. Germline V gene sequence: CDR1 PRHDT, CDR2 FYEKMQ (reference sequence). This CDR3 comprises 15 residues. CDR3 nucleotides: TGTGCCAGCAGCAACTCGGGACAGGGGGCCTACGAGCAGTACTTC. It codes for CASSNSGQGAYEQYF.

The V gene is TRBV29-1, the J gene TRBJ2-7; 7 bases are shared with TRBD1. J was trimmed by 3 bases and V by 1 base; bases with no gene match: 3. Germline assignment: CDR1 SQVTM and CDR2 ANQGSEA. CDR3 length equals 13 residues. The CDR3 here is CSVEGDSLYEQYF. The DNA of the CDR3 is TGCAGCGTTGAAGGGGACAGCCTCTACGAGCAGTACTTC.

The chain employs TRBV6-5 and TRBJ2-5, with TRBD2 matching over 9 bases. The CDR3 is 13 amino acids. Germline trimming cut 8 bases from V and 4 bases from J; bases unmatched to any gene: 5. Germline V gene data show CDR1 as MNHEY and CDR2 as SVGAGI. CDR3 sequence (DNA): TGTGCCAGCTGGGGAGCGGGAGGAGAGACCCAGTACTTC. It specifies CASWGAGGETQYF.

CDR3 bases: TGTGCCAGCAGTGGTTTTGAACAGGGGACCCCTGTGTGGGGCAATCAGCCCCAGCATTTT. It is translated as CASSGFEQGTPVWGNQPQHF. The chain has TRBV2 and TRBJ1-5; 7 bases agree with TRBD1. The CDR3 consists of 20 residues. Germline lookup yields CDR1 SNHLY and CDR2 FYNNEI. V lost 4 bases and J lost 2; bases outside the gene matches: 20.

CDR3 loop: CASSVRRGPDTQYF. Here the CDR3 DNA reads TGTGCCAGCAGCGTCCGGAGGGGCCCAGATACGCAGTATTTT. This rearrangement joins TRBV5-4 to TRBJ2-3; D possibly corresponds to TRBD2 (6 bases). Trimming removed 4 bases at V and 4 bases at J, with 13 bases between. Germline V gene lookup returns CDR1 SGHNT and CDR2 YYREEE (reference sequence). This CDR3 comprises 14 residues.

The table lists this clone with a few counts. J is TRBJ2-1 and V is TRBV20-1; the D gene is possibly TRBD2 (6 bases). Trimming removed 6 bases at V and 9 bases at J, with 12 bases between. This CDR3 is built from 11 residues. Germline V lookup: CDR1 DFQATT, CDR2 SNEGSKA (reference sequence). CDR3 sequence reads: CSAVRAGEQFF. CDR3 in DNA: TGCAGTGCCGTGCGAGCGGGTGAGCAGTTCTTC.

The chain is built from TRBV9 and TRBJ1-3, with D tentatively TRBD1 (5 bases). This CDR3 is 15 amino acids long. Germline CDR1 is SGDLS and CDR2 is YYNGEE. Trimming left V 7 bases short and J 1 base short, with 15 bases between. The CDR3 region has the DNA TGTGCCAGCGGGTGGGGCACCATGTCTGGAAACACCATATATTTT. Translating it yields CASGWGTMSGNTIYF.

CDR3 nucleotide sequence: TGCGCCAGCAGCCACGCCCAGGGAGGCCCCGGGGAGCTGTTTTTT. It yields the protein CASSHAQGGPGELFF. The chain uses TRBV4-3 and TRBJ2-2; a possible D gene is TRBD2 (6 bases). Trimming cost V 3 bases and J 6 bases, with 14 bases left between them. CDR3 length: 15 residues. Looked up from germline, CDR1 is LGHNA and CDR2 is YSLEER.

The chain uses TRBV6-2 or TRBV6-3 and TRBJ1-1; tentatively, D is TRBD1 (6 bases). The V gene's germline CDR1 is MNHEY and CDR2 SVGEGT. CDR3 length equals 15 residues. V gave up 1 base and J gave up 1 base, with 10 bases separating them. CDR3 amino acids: CASSYLGHQNTEAFF. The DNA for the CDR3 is TGTGCCAGCAGTTACTTGGGACATCAGAACACTGAAGCTTTCTTT.

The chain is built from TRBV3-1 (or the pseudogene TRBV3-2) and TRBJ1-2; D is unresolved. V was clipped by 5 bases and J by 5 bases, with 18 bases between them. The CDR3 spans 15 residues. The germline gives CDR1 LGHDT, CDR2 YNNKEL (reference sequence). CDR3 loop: CASSGAGPGSYGYTF. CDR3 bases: TGTGCCAGCAGCGGAGCGGGCCCTGGCTCTTATGGCTACACCTTC.

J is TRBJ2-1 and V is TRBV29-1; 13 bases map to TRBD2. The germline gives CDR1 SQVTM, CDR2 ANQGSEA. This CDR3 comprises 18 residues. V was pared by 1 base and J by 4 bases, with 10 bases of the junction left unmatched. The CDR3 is CSVEGRLAGGGGYNEQFF. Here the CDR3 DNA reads TGCAGCGTTGAAGGGAGACTAGCGGGAGGAGGAGGATACAATGAGCAGTTCTTC.

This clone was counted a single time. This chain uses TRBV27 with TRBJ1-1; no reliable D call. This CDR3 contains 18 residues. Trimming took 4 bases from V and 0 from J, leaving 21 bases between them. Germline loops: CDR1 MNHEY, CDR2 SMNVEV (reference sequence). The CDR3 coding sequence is TGTGCCAGCAGTTCACCAATTAACCGTGGCCGCATGAACACTGAAGCTTTCTTT. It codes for CASSSPINRGRMNTEAFF.

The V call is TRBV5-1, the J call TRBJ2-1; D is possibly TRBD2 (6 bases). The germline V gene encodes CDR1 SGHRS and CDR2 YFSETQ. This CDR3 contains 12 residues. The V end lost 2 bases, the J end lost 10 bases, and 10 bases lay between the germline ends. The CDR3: CASSFSGGEQFF. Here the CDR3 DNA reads TGCGCCAGCAGCTTTTCCGGGGGAGAGCAGTTCTTC.

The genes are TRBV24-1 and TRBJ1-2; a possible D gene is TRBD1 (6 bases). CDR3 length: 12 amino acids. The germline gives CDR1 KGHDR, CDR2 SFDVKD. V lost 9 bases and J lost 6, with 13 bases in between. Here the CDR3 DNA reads TGTGCCACCGGGGGCAGGGATAATGGCTACACCTTC. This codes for CATGGRDNGYTF.

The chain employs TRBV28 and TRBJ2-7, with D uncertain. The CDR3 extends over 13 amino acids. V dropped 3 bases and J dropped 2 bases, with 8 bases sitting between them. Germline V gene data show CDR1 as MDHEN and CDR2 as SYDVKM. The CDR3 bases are TGTGCCAGCAGTTTTGGCGGTACCTACGAGCAGTACTTC. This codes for CASSFGGTYEQYF.

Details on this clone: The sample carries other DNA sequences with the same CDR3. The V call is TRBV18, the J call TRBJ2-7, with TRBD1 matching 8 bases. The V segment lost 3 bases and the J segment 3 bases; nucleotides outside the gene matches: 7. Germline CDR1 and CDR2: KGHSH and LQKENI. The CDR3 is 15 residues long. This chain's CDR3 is CASSPPGTGGYEQYF. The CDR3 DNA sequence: TGTGCCAGCTCACCTCCCGGGACAGGCGGCTACGAGCAGTACTTC.

The CDR3 sequence: CASSWDSASYEQYF. The CDR3 DNA reads TGTGCCAGCAGTTGGGACAGTGCCTCCTACGAGCAGTACTTC. The chain is built from TRBV5-4 and TRBJ2-7; 7 bases map to TRBD1. J lost 0 bases, V lost 5 bases, and 5 bases had no gene match. The CDR3 totals 14 residues. Germline V gene data show CDR1 as SGHNT and CDR2 as YYREEE (reference sequence).

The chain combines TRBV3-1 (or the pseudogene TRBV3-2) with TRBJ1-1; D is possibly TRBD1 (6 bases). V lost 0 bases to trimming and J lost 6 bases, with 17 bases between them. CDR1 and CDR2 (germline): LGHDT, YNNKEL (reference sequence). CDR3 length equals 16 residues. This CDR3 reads CASSQEGRYRESEAFF. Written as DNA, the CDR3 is TGTGCCAGCAGCCAAGAGGGTAGGTACAGGGAATCTGAAGCTTTCTTT.

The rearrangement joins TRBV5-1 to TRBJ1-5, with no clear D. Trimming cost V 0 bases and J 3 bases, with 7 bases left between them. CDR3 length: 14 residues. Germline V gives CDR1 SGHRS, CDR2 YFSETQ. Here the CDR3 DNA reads TGCGCCAGCAGCTTGGGCGGGTACAATCAGCCCCAGCATTTT. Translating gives CASSLGGYNQPQHF.

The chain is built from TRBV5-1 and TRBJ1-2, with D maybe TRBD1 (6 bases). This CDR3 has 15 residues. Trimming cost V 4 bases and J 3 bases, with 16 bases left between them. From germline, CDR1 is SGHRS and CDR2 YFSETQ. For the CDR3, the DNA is TGCGCCAGCAGCCCTGAGCAGGGGCTCTACTATGGCTACACCTTC. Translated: CASSPEQGLYYGYTF.

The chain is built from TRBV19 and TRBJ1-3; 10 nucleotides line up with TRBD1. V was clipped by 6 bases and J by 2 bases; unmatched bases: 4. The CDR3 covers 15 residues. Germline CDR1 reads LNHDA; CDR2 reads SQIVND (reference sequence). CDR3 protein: CASRETGGPGNTIYF. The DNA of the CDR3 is TGTGCCAGTAGGGAGACAGGGGGCCCTGGAAACACCATATATTTT. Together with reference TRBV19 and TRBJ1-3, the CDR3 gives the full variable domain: DGGITQSPKYLFRKEGQNVTLSCEQNLNHDAMYWYRQDPGQGLRLIYYSQIVNDFQKGDIAEGYSVSREKKESFPLTVTSAQKNPTAFYLCASRETGGPGNTIYFGEGSWLTVV.

Here the CDR3 DNA reads TGTGCCATCAGTGACAGGGGTGACAACACCGGGGAGCTGTTTTTT. Protein product: CAISDRGDNTGELFF. This chain links TRBV10-3 with TRBJ2-2; possible D gene TRBD1, 6 bases. The V gene lost 3 bases and the J gene lost 2 bases, with 10 bases spanning the gap. The CDR3 loop spans 15 amino acids. The germline gives CDR1 ENHRY, CDR2 SYGVKD.

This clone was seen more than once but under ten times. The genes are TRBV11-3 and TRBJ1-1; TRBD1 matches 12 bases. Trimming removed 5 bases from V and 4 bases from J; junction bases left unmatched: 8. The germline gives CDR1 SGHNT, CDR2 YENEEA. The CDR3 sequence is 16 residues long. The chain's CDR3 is CASSKGQGAVATEAFF. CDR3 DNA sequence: TGTGCCAGCAGCAAGGGACAGGGGGCGGTAGCCACTGAAGCTTTCTTT.

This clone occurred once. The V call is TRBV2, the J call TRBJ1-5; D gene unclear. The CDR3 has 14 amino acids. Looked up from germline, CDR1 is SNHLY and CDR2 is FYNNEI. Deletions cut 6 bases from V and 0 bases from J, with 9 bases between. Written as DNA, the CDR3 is TGTGCCAGCAGCTTACTTAATAGCAATCAGCCCCAGCATTTT. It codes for CASSLLNSNQPQHF.